One and the same sample provided the 18 T cell receptor beta chains below, sequenced in a study of CD8 T cells in Susac syndrome. Random hexamers were used to reverse transcribe an amount of about 0.45 to 1 ug RNA. In TCRdb, the immunoSEQ multiplex PCR reads were re-called with MiXCR into one record per CDR3 protein. In the table there are under 200,000 distinct CDR3 sequences, 85% to 95% of which are singletons. The sample consisted of CD8+ T cells from PBMCs. The receptor source for this set is a human donor with multiple sclerosis.

This clonotype was detected only once. V is TRBV9 and J is TRBJ1-1, with unresolved D. The germline V and J ends were trimmed by 0 bases and 0 bases, with 9 bases remaining between them. Germline-derived CDR1 and CDR2 are SGDLS and YYNGEE. CDR3 length: 15 residues. The CDR3 DNA sequence: TGTGCCAGCAGCGTAGGAGCGGCGGTGAACACTGAAGCTTTCTTT. Encoded protein: CASSVGAAVNTEAFF. The whole variable domain, remainder taken from reference TRBV9 and TRBJ1-1, is DSGVTQTPKHLITATGQRVTLRCSPRSGDLSVYWYQQSLDQGLQFLIQYYNGEERAKGNILERFSAQQFPDLHSELNLSSLELGDSALYFCASSVGAAVNTEAFFGQGTRLTVV.

This chain connects TRBV3-1 to TRBJ2-5, with 7 bases fitting TRBD2. The CDR3 runs 16 residues. Germline lookup yields CDR1 LGHDT and CDR2 YNNKEL (reference sequence). After removal of 2 bases from V and 5 bases from J, the junction contained 11 bases not matched to a gene. CDR3 sequence reads: CASSQSWGGQRETQYF. CDR3 DNA sequence: TGTGCCAGCAGCCAAAGCTGGGGGGGTCAAAGGGAGACCCAGTACTTC.

The CDR3: CASWDRHYEQYF. The CDR3 nucleotides are TGTGCCAGCTGGGACCGCCACTACGAGCAGTACTTC. The V and J genes are TRBV6-5 and TRBJ2-7; D is possibly TRBD1 or TRBD2 (5 bases each). From germline, CDR1 is MNHEY and CDR2 SVGAGI. The CDR3 covers 12 residues. The V end was cut by 8 bases, the J end by 3 bases, with 11 bases between.

The V call is TRBV9, the J call TRBJ2-7; 9 nucleotides line up with TRBD1. There are 16 residues in the CDR3. Germline CDR1 reads SGDLS; CDR2 reads YYNGEE. Trimming at V came to 0 bases and at J to 6 bases, leaving 10 bases not matched to a gene. The CDR3 nucleotides are TGTGCCAGCAGCGTAGATCCGGGACAGGGTTTGGTCGAGCAGTACTTC. Translating gives CASSVDPGQGLVEQYF.

The chain is built from TRBV2 and TRBJ2-5, with D possibly being TRBD2 (6 bases). The CDR3 runs to 14 residues. Germline V gene sequence: CDR1 SNHLY, CDR2 FYNNEI. V lost 3 bases and J 5 bases, leaving 13 bases between the germline ends. CDR3: CASSDVLGGETQYF. Written as DNA, the CDR3 is TGTGCCAGCAGTGATGTGCTTGGAGGGGAGACCCAGTACTTC.

The V and J genes are TRBV11-2 and TRBJ2-5, with D maybe TRBD1 (6 bases). CDR1 and CDR2 from the germline V gene are SGHAT and FQNNGV. CDR3 size: 16 residues. Trimming took 0 bases from V and 5 from J, leaving 16 bases between them. CDR3 sequence (DNA): TGTGCCAGCAGCTTAGATCCGGCAGGGACACTCGAGACCCAGTACTTC. As protein: CASSLDPAGTLETQYF.

The CDR3 DNA sequence: TGTGCCAGCAGCCAACGAGAGATAAGCTCCTACAATGAGCAGTTCTTC. Its translation: CASSQREISSYNEQFF. This chain connects TRBV3-1 to TRBJ2-1; the D is unclear. Germline lookup yields CDR1 LGHDT and CDR2 YNNKEL (reference sequence). The CDR3 extends over 16 amino acids. The germline V and J ends were trimmed by 2 bases and 0 bases, with 11 bases remaining between them.

The rearrangement links TRBV7-8 to TRBJ2-1, with unresolved D. The CDR3 covers 10 residues. Trimming cost V 8 bases and J 7 bases, with 6 bases left between them. Per the germline V gene, CDR1 is SGHVS and CDR2 is FQNEAQ. CDR3 nucleotides: TGTGCCAGCGCGAAAAATGAGCAGTTCTTC. This translates into CASAKNEQFF.

For this clonotype: Mismatch with germline at one junction end may stem from a read error. The genes are TRBV9 and TRBJ1-2, with D possibly being TRBD1 (5 bases). Germline V gene lookup returns CDR1 SGDLS and CDR2 YYNGEE. The CDR3 runs 12 residues. The CDR3 DNA follows: TGTGCCAGCAGCGTAGGGTTGGGACTGCACCACTTC. It codes for CASSVGLGLHHF. Based on the CDR3 plus reference TRBV9 and TRBJ1-2, the full variable domain is DSGVTQTPKHLITATGQRVTLRCSPRSGDLSVYWYQQSLDQGLQFLIQYYNGEERAKGNILERFSAQQFPDLHSELNLSSLELGDSALYFCASSVGLGLHHFGSGTRLTVV.

The V gene is TRBV10-3, the J gene TRBJ2-1; D is uncertain. V gave up 3 bases and J gave up 1 base, with 7 bases separating them. CDR1 and CDR2 from the germline V gene are ENHRY and SYGVKD. The CDR3 extends over 14 amino acids. The CDR3 loop reads CAISDLGSYNEQFF. CDR3 DNA: TGTGCCATCAGTGATCTGGGATCCTACAATGAGCAGTTCTTC.

The J gene is TRBJ1-5, the V gene TRBV20-1; D uncertain. This CDR3 region has 14 residues. Germline V lookup: CDR1 DFQATT, CDR2 SNEGSKA (reference sequence). The V gene lost 3 bases and the J gene lost 4 bases, with 13 bases spanning the gap. The CDR3 sequence: CSARAAGENQPQHF. The CDR3 DNA reads as TGCAGTGCTAGGGCGGCAGGCGAAAATCAGCCCCAGCATTTT.

This clonotype was observed a single time. The chain links TRBV4-1 to TRBJ1-2, with a weak D call TRBD1 (5 bases). V was clipped by 1 base and J by 7 bases, with 16 bases between them. Germline V gives CDR1 MGHRA, CDR2 YSYEKL. The CDR3 length is 15 residues. The CDR3, as DNA: TGCGCCAGCAGCCAAGGCGGGACGGACCTTCGTGGCTACACCTTC. Residues: CASSQGGTDLRGYTF.

V and J are TRBV20-1 and TRBJ2-7; the D is unclear. Trimming removed 3 bases from V and 0 bases from J, with 12 bases in between. The CDR3 runs to 14 residues. CDR1 and CDR2 (germline): DFQATT, SNEGSKA (reference sequence). The CDR3 loop is CSARDGLHSYEQYF. In DNA, the CDR3 is TGCAGTGCTAGGGACGGATTGCACTCCTACGAGCAGTACTTC.

This clonotype was counted between two and nine times. The chain uses TRBV27 and TRBJ2-7, with TRBD2 matching 7 bases. V lost 3 bases and J lost 6; bases outside the gene matches: 2. Germline values: CDR1 MNHEY, CDR2 SMNVEV (reference sequence). The CDR3 contains 12 residues. This CDR3 is CASSLGGTEQYF. For the CDR3, the DNA is TGTGCCAGCAGTTTGGGAGGGACCGAGCAGTACTTC.

The chain carries TRBV12-3 or TRBV12-4 and TRBJ2-7; TRBD2 agrees at 7 bases. This CDR3 has 15 residues. J was trimmed by 5 bases and V by 7 bases; bases with no gene match: 14. The CDR3 DNA follows: TGTGCCAGCACCCTAAGAGCGGGGTCCGCCCACGAGCAGTACTTC. Residues: CASTLRAGSAHEQYF.

The chain carries TRBV9 and TRBJ2-4; 7 nucleotides agree with TRBD2. Germline trimming cut 0 bases from V and 9 bases from J; bases unmatched to any gene: 6. The germline V gene encodes CDR1 SGDLS and CDR2 YYNGEE. The CDR3 covers 14 residues. CDR3 amino acids: CASSVVAGEGIQYF. The DNA of the CDR3 is TGTGCCAGCAGCGTAGTTGCGGGGGAAGGCATTCAGTACTTC.

This sequence joins TRBV18 and TRBJ2-1, with 7 bases that match TRBD1. This CDR3 spans 14 amino acids. Germline values: CDR1 KGHSH, CDR2 LQKENI. V lost 4 bases to trimming and J lost 2 bases; unmatched junction nucleotides: 2. This chain's CDR3 is CASSLQGTYNEQFF. The CDR3 DNA reads as TGTGCCAGCTCACTACAGGGGACCTACAATGAGCAGTTCTTC.

This sequence joins TRBV28 and TRBJ2-7, with no clear D. In germline, CDR1 is MDHEN, CDR2 SYDVKM. This CDR3 is 13 amino acids long. Between the trimmed V and J ends, which lost 6 bases and 2 bases, there was a span of 11 bases. CDR3 nucleotide sequence: TGTGCCAGCAGCGACATCAGCCCCTACGAGCAGTACTTC. Translating it yields CASSDISPYEQYF.